Listed here are 19 T cell receptor beta chains from one sample, sequenced in a study of T cells in Graves' hyperthyroidism and ophthalmopathy. TCR beta CDR3 regions were amplified from RNA transcripts. First-round RT-PCR with HTBI primers amplified the TCR CDR3 region. TCRdb independently ran MiXCR on the multiplex PCR reads; one entry per CDR3 protein. The sample includes hundreds of thousands of distinct CDR3 sequences, 14% seen only once; the top ten take 10% to 13%. The sample consisted of blood. The receptors shown here come from a woman under 30 with Graves' hyperthyroidism.

V gene TRBV25-1 combines with J gene TRBJ2-1, with a weak D call TRBD1 (5 bases). CDR3 length: 13 residues. Germline CDR1 MGHDK, CDR2 SYGVNS. Trimming removed 8 bases from V and 6 bases from J, with 14 bases in between. The CDR3 sequence: CASSPDSSNEQFF. DNA for the CDR3: TGTGCCAGCTCCCCAGACAGTTCCAATGAGCAGTTCTTC.

This clonotype was recorded many times. The chain carries TRBV7-9 and TRBJ1-4; a possible D gene is TRBD1 (6 bases). Germline CDR1 SEHNR, CDR2 FQNEAQ (reference sequence). This CDR3 has 15 residues. Between the trimmed V and J ends, which lost 4 bases and 8 bases, there was a span of 17 bases. CDR3 DNA: TGTGCCAGCAGCTCCTCTGACGGGGGCGGAGAAAAACTGTTTTTT. This sequence encodes CASSSSDGGGEKLFF.

Ten or more counts support this clonotype. The chain is built from TRBV11-2 and TRBJ2-7; 11 bases are shared with TRBD1. The trim removed 2 bases at V and 4 bases at J, leaving 4 bases unmatched. Germline CDR1 SGHAT, CDR2 FQNNGV. CDR3 length: 15 amino acids. In nucleotides, the CDR3 is TGTGCCAGCAGCTTAACAGGGACAGGGGGTTACGAGCAGTACTTC. Protein: CASSLTGTGGYEQYF.

This clonotype was observed a few times. The chain recombines TRBV12-3 or TRBV12-4 with TRBJ1-1, with unresolved D. The CDR3 loop spans 15 amino acids. V shed 6 bases and J shed 11 bases, with 25 bases lying between them. The CDR3 DNA follows: TGTGCCAGCAGCTTCTCCCGGGTCCACACGCCTGGGGCTTTCTTT. This gives the protein CASSFSRVHTPGAFF.

The rearrangement joins TRBV19 to TRBJ2-5, with D perhaps given as TRBD1 or TRBD2 (6 bases each). The J call may be wrong; the DNA end is better matched by TRBJ2-1. Germline V CDR1 and CDR2: LNHDA, SQIVND (reference sequence). The CDR3 covers 15 residues. CDR3 coding DNA: TGTGCCAGTAGTAAACGCGAGGGGGGCCGTGAGACCCAGTTCTTC. As protein: CASSKREGGRETQFF.

The chain recombines TRBV12-3 or TRBV12-4 with TRBJ2-2, with D perhaps TRBD1 or TRBD2 (6 bases each). V was clipped by 3 bases and J by 6 bases, with 14 bases between them. CDR3 length: 15 amino acids. Written as DNA, the CDR3 is TGTGCCAGCAGTTTTGGGGGGCACGGTGCCGGGGAGCTGTTTTTT. The encoded protein is CASSFGGHGAGELFF.

The chain has TRBV4-1 and TRBJ2-7; possibly TRBD1 for D (5 bases). Per the germline V gene, CDR1 is MGHRA and CDR2 is YSYEKL. With 4 bases removed from V and 2 bases from J, the gap between germline ends came to 30 bases. This CDR3 spans 20 amino acids. The CDR3 sequence is CASSPPLVGSWSAGPYEQYF. In DNA, the CDR3 is TGCGCCAGCAGCCCCCCTTTGGTGGGTTCCTGGTCGGCAGGGCCCTACGAGCAGTACTTC.

This clonotype has just a few counts. The chain uses TRBV19 and TRBJ1-3, with a weak D call TRBD1 (5 bases). Per the germline V gene, CDR1 is LNHDA and CDR2 is SQIVND (reference sequence). Trimming pared 4 bases from V and 1 base from J, leaving 11 bases between. The CDR3 loop spans 15 amino acids. CDR3 sequence: CASSNPGNSGNTIYF. CDR3 nucleotide sequence: TGTGCCAGTAGTAATCCAGGGAATTCTGGAAACACCATATATTTT.

This chain joins TRBV29-1 and TRBJ2-2; no firm D call. The germline V and J ends were trimmed by 4 bases and 4 bases, with 10 bases remaining between them. CDR3 length: 13 amino acids. Germline loops: CDR1 SQVTM, CDR2 ANQGSEA. Written as DNA, the CDR3 is TGCAGCGTTGGGGTTGCCGGCACCGGGGAGCTGTTTTTT. Translating gives CSVGVAGTGELFF.

In its sample, this clonotype was seen a few times. CDR3 DNA sequence: TGTGCCAGCAGTCCCACTAGGCCGAACACCGGGGAGCTGTTTTTT. Translated, it gives CASSPTRPNTGELFF. The rearrangement uses TRBV11-2 and TRBJ2-2; possible D gene TRBD2, 5 bases. CDR3 length: 15 amino acids. From germline, CDR1 is SGHAT and CDR2 FQNNGV. The germline V and J ends were trimmed by 6 bases and 0 bases, with 11 bases remaining between them. The whole variable domain, filled in from reference TRBV11-2 and TRBJ2-2, reads EAGVAQSPRYKIIEKRQSVAFWCNPISGHATLYWYQQILGQGPKLLIQFQNNGVVDDSQLPKDRFSAERLKGVDSTLKIQPAKLEDSAVYLCASSPTRPNTGELFFGEGSRLTVL.

This clonotype was observed at least ten times. V gene TRBV20-1 combines with J gene TRBJ1-1; possible D gene TRBD1, 5 bases. The CDR3 is 14 residues long. Germline assignment: CDR1 DFQATT and CDR2 SNEGSKA (reference sequence). Trimming took off 5 bases at V and 1 base at J, with 14 bases between the two ends. DNA for the CDR3: TGCAGTGCTGCTCCGGGACGGAAGAACACTGAAGCTTTCTTT. Its translation: CSAAPGRKNTEAFF.

The chain combines TRBV11-2 with TRBJ2-7, with TRBD2 matching 10 bases. Germline V gene data show CDR1 as SGHAT and CDR2 as FQNNGV. Trimming cost V 3 bases and J 7 bases; bases outside gene matches: 6. CDR3 length: 14 residues. CDR3 DNA: TGTGCCAGCAGCTTGAGCGGGAGGGAGCGGGAGCAGTACTTC. Translated, it gives CASSLSGREREQYF.

Only a few counts were recorded for this clonotype. This chain connects TRBV2 to TRBJ2-5; D not resolved. V gave up 7 bases and J gave up 5 bases, with 8 bases separating them. CDR1 and CDR2 from the germline V gene are SNHLY and FYNNEI. The CDR3 sequence is 11 residues long. The CDR3, as DNA: TGTGCCAGCAAAGTTTTGGAGACCCAGTACTTC. It specifies CASKVLETQYF.

This clonotype has a count of ten or more. The chain uses TRBV7-2 and TRBJ2-7, with 7 bases fitting TRBD1. Germline loops: CDR1 SGHTA, CDR2 FQGNSA. This CDR3 is 15 amino acids long. V dropped 1 base and J dropped 4; count of bases not matched to a gene: 7. CDR3 in DNA: TGTGCCAGCAGCTTAGGACAGGGCCTAACTTACGAGCAGTACTTC. It encodes CASSLGQGLTYEQYF.

The V and J genes are TRBV19 and TRBJ1-1; D may be TRBD1 (6 bases). V was clipped by 4 bases and J by 5 bases, with 14 bases between them. Per germline, CDR1 LNHDA and CDR2 SQIVND (reference sequence). The CDR3 covers 14 residues. CDR3 sequence: CASSTGGRVTEAFF. CDR3 DNA sequence: TGTGCCAGTAGTACGGGGGGCAGGGTTACTGAAGCTTTCTTT. The full variable domain, its missing parts supplied by reference TRBV19 and TRBJ1-1, is DGGITQSPKYLFRKEGQNVTLSCEQNLNHDAMYWYRQDPGQGLRLIYYSQIVNDFQKGDIAEGYSVSREKKESFPLTVTSAQKNPTAFYLCASSTGGRVTEAFFGQGTRLTVV.

This clonotype was seen at least ten times. This chain connects TRBV11-3 to TRBJ1-1, with a tentative D call TRBD1 (6 bases). Germline CDR1 and CDR2: SGHNT and YENEEA. Between the trimmed V and J ends, which lost 3 bases and 0 bases, there was a span of 11 bases. The CDR3 contains 15 residues. CDR3 coding DNA: TGTGCCAGCAGCTTCGGACAGCCTATGAACACTGAAGCTTTCTTT. It translates to CASSFGQPMNTEAFF.

The CDR3 loop is CATSGEWDGKNEQFF. The DNA for the CDR3 is TGTGCCACCAGCGGGGAGTGGGACGGAAAGAATGAGCAGTTCTTC. The chain uses TRBV24-1 and TRBJ2-1; either TRBD1 or TRBD2 may supply D (5 bases each). Germline values: CDR1 KGHDR, CDR2 SFDVKD. Trimming took 7 bases from V and 7 from J, leaving 19 bases between them. The CDR3 extends over 15 amino acids.

In its sample, this clonotype was seen a few times. The chain uses TRBV5-1 and TRBJ1-4; D is perhaps TRBD1 (6 bases). Trimming left V 2 bases short and J 4 bases short, with 9 bases between. CDR1 is SGHRS, CDR2 YFSETQ, per germline. The CDR3 has 14 residues. CDR3 loop: CASSLRGINEKLFF. The CDR3 DNA is TGCGCCAGCAGCTTAAGGGGGATTAATGAAAAACTGTTTTTT.

There are many counts of this clonotype. The chain employs TRBV6-5 and TRBJ2-1; 8 bases fit TRBD1. V was pared by 2 bases and J by 7 bases, with 4 bases of the junction left unmatched. CDR1 is MNHEY and CDR2 is SVGAGI in the germline V gene. This CDR3 has 14 amino acids. CDR3 amino acids: CASSYGGTGNEQFF. The DNA for the CDR3 is TGTGCCAGCAGTTACGGTGGGACAGGTAATGAGCAGTTCTTC.